This record covers a single T cell receptor (beta chain). Its antigen is unknown. This sample was taken from a study of persistence of HIV-infected CD4 T cells. Trimming pared 0 bases from V and 10 bases from J, leaving 12 bases between. Germline assignment: CDR1 SGHNT and CDR2 YENEEA. The CDR3 covers 13 residues. The libraries were made with immunoSEQ version 4 in survey mode. Assay: immunoSEQ multiplex PCR; the TCRdb copy retains only in-frame clones and omits some. Seen here are 25,000 to 40,000 clones, 82% observed once, and the top ten hold 18%. The stimulus was an HIV-1 Gag 15-mer peptide pool, about 1 ug/peptide/mL. CD40L-negative CD69-negative CD45RO-high memory CD4+ T cells were sorted as populations depleted of antigen-responding cells.

J is TRBJ2-5 and V is TRBV11-3, with a tentative D call TRBD2 (6 bases). This TCR derives from an adult woman with HIV who was CMV-seropositive. Sequencing was performed on CD4+ T cells sorted from PBMCs after roughly 18-hour stimulation, taken from a patient who received antiretroviral therapy. Here the CDR3 reads CASSLDGRRDQYF. CDR3 in DNA: TGTGCCAGCAGCTTAGATGGAAGGAGGGACCAGTACTTC.